This record looks at one TCR beta chain sequence and its context. This clonotype was detected only a few times. The antigen it recognizes is unknown. No much larger clonotype is one base removed from it; base qualities were not supplied. The CDR3 goes from the cysteine to the phenylalanine over 15 residues. This entry keeps only the CDR3 DNA: 45 bases, framed from base 1. CDR1 and CDR2, per the germline V gene, are SQVTM and ANQGSEA. Trimming at the junction amounts to 0 bases on V and 3 bases on J, and the germline ends lie 12 bases apart. Only healthy Caucasian donors were included. Three pairs of female monozygotic twins, all aged about 18 to 30 years, were included in the twin cohort. Peripheral blood mononuclear cells were used as the source from which RNA for TCR libraries was isolated. This entry belongs to a study of identical twins (TCRdb year 2016). Turning to the overall study: TCR alpha and beta repertoires from monozygotic twins, unrelated adults of various ages and cord blood were deep-sequenced to test whether fetal clonotypes persist. Replicate twin experiments were performed at different times using different library preparation protocols to rule out contamination. Beyond this particular receptor, the publication reports: Because the same donors could not be followed over many years, conclusions were based on cross-sectional statistical analysis. Compared with coincidental sharing between unrelated individuals, out-of-frame TCR alpha sequences shared between twins showed an excess of sequences with low generation probability. Excess twin sharing in beta out-of-frame sequences was weaker because fewer shared sequences lowered the signal-to-noise ratio. Invariant T cells such as MAIT and iNKT could partly confound zero-insertion analyses, although diverse VJ usage argued against such confounding for most clonotypes. In monozygotic twins, recombination models systematically underestimated out-of-frame TCR alpha sharing, but the models matched the sharing seen between unrelated individuals. Fewer insertions were carried by abundant cord blood beta clonotypes; a weaker similar trend was observed in young adult naive repertoires, while no such trend was observed in memory repertoires.

Library preparation employed 5' RACE. Sequencing used an Illumina HiSeq 2000. A universal primer binding site was added through template switching, and the final cDNA carried a unique molecular identifier so that TCR cDNA molecules could be counted accurately. Specific primers in the conserved constant-segment region were used to synthesize first-strand cDNA for the TCR alpha and beta chains. Each cDNA library was double barcoded, with a SMART-Mk sample barcode plus Illumina barcodes, to control for contamination. Two successive PCR steps introduced TruSeq adapter sequences along with Illumina sample barcodes. The TCR alpha and beta cDNA libraries were sequenced on the Illumina HiSeq platform using custom primers. Per the authors' processing: MiGEC processed the raw reads to extract unique molecular identifiers, while MiXCR was used to determine the CDR3 positions. For each individual, recombination models were inferred using an EM algorithm with the repgenHMM and IGoR tools. The tcR package in R was used for shared clonotype analysis, with sharing normalized by the product of cloneset sizes. To study raw recombination free of thymic and clonal selection effects, out-of-frame nonproductive sequences were analyzed. In-frame beta chains were kept once TCRdb had trimmed the public reads at Q25 with fastp and called clones with MiXCR. Rows are unified per CDR3 protein, each entry keeping the most common DNA and genes. These V and J calls originate from TCRdb's pipeline instead of the authors' own analysis. The sample table records hundreds of thousands of distinct CDR3 sequences; about 12% of these occur just once. About 1.5% of the sample is held by the ten biggest clonotypes.

These data also featured in a second study, about yellow fever vaccine responses in identical twins. From that second study: The authors reported that the T cell response to vaccination in identical twins appeared partly convergent and partly personalized. The study precisely tracked vaccine-responding T cell clones in identical twins.

Here the chain combines TRBV29-1 and TRBJ2-1; the D gene is not confidently resolved. This clonotype was obtained from a woman aged 18-29 years in good health. The sample comprised PBMCs. CDR3 protein: CSVEEPKNHYNEQFF. In nucleotide form, the sequence is TGCAGCGTTGAAGAGCCGAAGAACCACTACAATGAGCAGTTCTTC.